This record covers a single T cell receptor (beta chain). This entry is derived from a study of blood T cell repertoires in COVID-19. The CDR3 runs 15 residues. Germline CDR1 LGHDT, CDR2 YNNKEL (reference sequence). Deletions cut 0 bases from V and 6 bases from J, with 15 bases between. Profiling relied on immunoSEQ multiplex PCR, and the TCRdb table lists in-frame clones only, not all of them. The sample lists 150,000 to 200,000 clones, more than 70% occurring once. V is TRBV3-1 (or the pseudogene TRBV3-2) and J is TRBJ2-7; D is possibly TRBD1 (7 bases). Sequencing was carried out using peripheral blood. The TCR was taken from a person between 70 and 80 years old with COVID-19, enrolled during active disease. The CDR3 nucleotides are TGTGCCAGCAGCCAAGATATGAGGCAGGGGGGCGAGCAGTACTTC. Amino acid sequence: CASSQDMRQGGEQYF.